This T cell receptor (beta chain) came from a study of blood T cell repertoires in COVID-19. The cohort comprised adults aged roughly 18 to 95 years residing in 24 US areas. Clinical history as reported by participants underpinned cohort assignment. For recovered donors of Cohort 3, there were two negative PCRs, clearance, or symptom resolution. In germline, CDR1 is SGHTS, CDR2 YDEGEE. This CDR3 is built from 17 residues. Deletions cut 3 bases from V and 2 bases from J, with 15 bases between. In the source study's methods: The authors estimated nucleated cell counts from reference gene primer amplification. The assay was immunoSEQ multiplex PCR, and TCRdb's table has in-frame clones only and misses some. V and J calls and clone size come straight from that table; D and trimming were deduced from the DNA. The repertoire holds a few hundred thousand clones, with over 75% as singletons.

The chain couples TRBV5-8 to TRBJ2-6; D unresolved. Sequenced material: PBMCs or T cells enriched from blood (not recorded which). The receptor was isolated from a woman aged 40 to 50 who had recovered from COVID-19. The CDR3 nucleotides are TGTGCCAGCAGCTCTACACTTACAGTCACTGGGGCCAACGTCCTGACTTTC. Its protein is CASSSTLTVTGANVLTF.